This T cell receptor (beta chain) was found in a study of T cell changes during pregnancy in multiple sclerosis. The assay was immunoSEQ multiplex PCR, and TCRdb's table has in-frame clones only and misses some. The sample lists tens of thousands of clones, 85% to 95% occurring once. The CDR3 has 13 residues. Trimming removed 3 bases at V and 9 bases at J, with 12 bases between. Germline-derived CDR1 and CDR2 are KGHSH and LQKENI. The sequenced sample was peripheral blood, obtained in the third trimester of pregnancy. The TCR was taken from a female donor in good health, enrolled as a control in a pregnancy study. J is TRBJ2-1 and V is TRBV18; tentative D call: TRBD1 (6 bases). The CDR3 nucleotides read TGTGCCAGCTCACCTCGGGACAACGCTGAGCAGTTCTTC. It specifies CASSPRDNAEQFF. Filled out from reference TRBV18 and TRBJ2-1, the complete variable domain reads NAGVMQNPRHLVRRRGQEARLRCSPMKGHSHVYWYRQLPEEGLKFMVYLQKENIIDESGMPKERFSAEFPKEGPSILRIQQVVRGDSAAYFCASSPRDNAEQFFGPGTRLTVL.